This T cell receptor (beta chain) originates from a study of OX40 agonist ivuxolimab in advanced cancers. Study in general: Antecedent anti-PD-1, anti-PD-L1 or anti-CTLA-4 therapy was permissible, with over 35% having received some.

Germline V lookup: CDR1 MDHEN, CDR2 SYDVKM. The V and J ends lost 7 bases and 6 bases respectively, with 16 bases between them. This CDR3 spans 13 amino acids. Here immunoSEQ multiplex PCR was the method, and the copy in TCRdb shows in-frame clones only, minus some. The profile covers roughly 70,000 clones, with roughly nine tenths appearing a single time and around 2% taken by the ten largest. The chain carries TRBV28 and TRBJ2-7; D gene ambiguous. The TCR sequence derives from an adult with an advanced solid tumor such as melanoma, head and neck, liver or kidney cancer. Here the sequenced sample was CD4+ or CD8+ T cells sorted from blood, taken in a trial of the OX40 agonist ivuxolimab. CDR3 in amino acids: CASKASKFSEQYF. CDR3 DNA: TGTGCCAGCAAGGCTAGTAAGTTCTCCGAGCAGTACTTC.